Each of the 14 T cell receptor beta chains below was sequenced from the same sample in a study of blood T cell repertoires in COVID-19. The method was immunoSEQ multiplex PCR; TCRdb's version includes in-frame clones alone and lacks a portion of them. The repertoire includes about 280,000 clones, about 85% of them detected once, and around 2.5% sits in the top ten. The sample comprised PBMCs or T cells enriched from blood (not recorded which). The receptors were sampled from a woman aged 45-59 years who had recovered from COVID-19.

In its sample, this clone was seen once. Germline and junction disagree at one end, which may indicate a read error. CDR3 sequence: CAWTLGGTALF. The CDR3 DNA reads as TGTGCCTGGACCCTAGGAGGGACAGCCCTTTTT. The chain has TRBV30 and TRBJ2-3, with D possibly matching TRBD1 (7 bases). Germline CDR1 GTSNPN, CDR2 SVGIG (reference sequence). The CDR3 is 11 amino acids.

This clone was detected only a few times. The chain's CDR3 is CAYGQRADYGYTF. CDR3 sequence (DNA): TGTGCCTACGGACAAAGGGCGGACTATGGCTACACCTTC. V is TRBV30 and J is TRBJ1-2, with a weak D call TRBD1 (5 bases). The CDR3 covers 13 residues. Trimming left V 7 bases short and J 3 bases short, with 15 bases between. Germline V gene data show CDR1 as GTSNPN and CDR2 as SVGIG (reference sequence).

CDR3: CASRPTGVSQETQYF. The CDR3 region has the DNA TGTGCCAGCAGGCCGACAGGGGTGAGCCAAGAGACCCAGTACTTC. This rearrangement joins TRBV11-2 to TRBJ2-5; 8 bases map to TRBD1. V was clipped by 6 bases and J by 1 base; unmatched bases: 7. This CDR3 is 15 amino acids long. The germline gives CDR1 SGHAT, CDR2 FQNNGV.

The chain recombines TRBV29-1 with TRBJ2-7, with 11 nucleotides matching TRBD1. The germline V gene has CDR1 SQVTM and CDR2 ANQGSEA. The CDR3 length is 12 residues. V gave up 6 bases and J gave up 5 bases; unmatched junction bases: 3. The CDR3 DNA follows: TGCAGCGTCCCGGGACAGGGGGACGAGCAGTACTTC. It specifies CSVPGQGDEQYF.

The chain recombines TRBV9 with TRBJ1-5, with 12 positions matching TRBD1. Germline values: CDR1 SGDLS, CDR2 YYNGEE. With 4 bases clipped from V and 6 bases from J, the junction kept 8 bases outside the gene matches. The CDR3 runs 16 residues. The CDR3 nucleotides are TGTGCCAGCAGCCCAAGGGACAGGGGGCGCGGTCAGCCCCAGCATTTT. This encodes CASSPRDRGRGQPQHF.

In this sample, this clone turned up once. The rearrangement links TRBV20-1 to TRBJ2-5; 10 nucleotides line up with TRBD2. Germline V gives CDR1 DFQATT, CDR2 SNEGSKA (reference sequence). CDR3 length equals 14 residues. J was trimmed by 1 base and V by 6 bases; bases with no gene match: 5. In DNA, the CDR3 is TGCAGTGCAAGTAGCGGGGGGCTCCAAGAGACCCAGTACTTC. This translates into CSASSGGLQETQYF.

The chain carries TRBV5-1 and TRBJ1-1, with a tentative D call TRBD1 (5 bases). The CDR3 loop spans 15 amino acids. Germline V gene sequence: CDR1 SGHRS, CDR2 YFSETQ. V lost 4 bases and J 1 base, leaving 14 bases between the germline ends. CDR3 DNA: TGCGCCAGCAGCGAGCAGGGCCCGCCGAACACTGAAGCTTTCTTT. This encodes CASSEQGPPNTEAFF.

This clone has a handful of counts. The same CDR3 is also encoded by other DNA sequences in this sample. The chain has TRBV18 and TRBJ1-2, with 9 positions matching TRBD1. With V trimmed by 3 bases and J by 4 bases, 0 bases remained unmatched. CDR3 length: 13 residues. Germline V gene lookup returns CDR1 KGHSH and CDR2 LQKENI. CDR3 protein: CASSPTGGYGYTF. The CDR3 DNA is TGTGCCAGCTCACCGACAGGGGGCTATGGCTACACCTTC. The full variable domain, in which reference TRBV18 and TRBJ1-2 provide the parts outside the CDR3, is NAGVMQNPRHLVRRRGQEARLRCSPMKGHSHVYWYRQLPEEGLKFMVYLQKENIIDESGMPKERFSAEFPKEGPSILRIQQVVRGDSAAYFCASSPTGGYGYTFGSGTRLTVV.

This clone appeared a few times. The genes are TRBV4-1 and TRBJ2-3; D is unclear. The CDR3 is 18 residues long. V was pared by 1 base and J by 4 bases, with 21 bases between. The germline V gene has CDR1 MGHRA and CDR2 YSYEKL. The CDR3 region is CASSQGRSSNYWADTQYF. For the CDR3, the DNA is TGCGCCAGCAGCCAAGGGCGGTCTTCGAACTACTGGGCAGATACGCAGTATTTT.

With respect to this clone: This CDR3 is also generated by other DNA sequences in the sample. The genes are TRBV18 and TRBJ2-5; TRBD1 matches 8 bases. The germline V gene encodes CDR1 KGHSH and CDR2 LQKENI. Trimming removed 6 bases from V and 2 bases from J; junction bases left unmatched: 8. The CDR3 loop spans 15 amino acids. The CDR3 nucleotides read TGTGCCAGCTCCCCCTTGGGACAGGCACAAGAGACCCAGTACTTC. Translation: CASSPLGQAQETQYF.

A word on this clone: Distinct nucleotide sequences in the sample also encode this CDR3. The chain joins TRBV9 to TRBJ1-3; TRBD1 is a possible D gene (5 bases). The CDR3 totals 15 residues. Trimming took off 0 bases at V and 1 base at J, with 8 bases between the two ends. Looked up from germline, CDR1 is SGDLS and CDR2 is YYNGEE. The CDR3 loop reads CASSVVGGSGNTIYF. In nucleotides, the CDR3 is TGTGCCAGCAGCGTAGTTGGGGGGTCTGGAAACACCATATATTTT.

This clone showed up just a few times. The chain couples TRBV19 to TRBJ1-3; TRBD1 matches at 8 bases. With V trimmed by 5 bases and J by 2 bases, 11 bases remained unmatched. The CDR3 sequence is 17 residues long. Per germline, CDR1 LNHDA and CDR2 SQIVND (reference sequence). The CDR3 loop reads CASSQYDRTGTGNTIYF. CDR3 nucleotides: TGTGCCAGTAGTCAATACGACAGGACAGGGACTGGAAACACCATATATTTT.

Only one count was recorded for this clone. J is TRBJ2-7 and V is TRBV30; TRBD2 might be the D (6 bases). CDR3 length: 14 residues. V lost 3 bases, J lost 2 bases, and 14 bases lay in between. The V gene's germline CDR1 is GTSNPN and CDR2 SVGIG (reference sequence). CDR3 residues: CAWRSRLEPYEQYF. DNA of the CDR3: TGTGCCTGGAGAAGTCGACTAGAGCCCTACGAGCAGTACTTC.

The V call is TRBV15, the J call TRBJ2-3, with D possibly matching TRBD2 (6 bases). Germline-derived CDR1 and CDR2 are LNHNV and YYDKDF (reference sequence). Trimming cost V 0 bases and J 12 bases, with 28 bases left between them. This CDR3 comprises 18 residues. CDR3 residues: CATSRDDSSVWVIGPQYF. For the CDR3, the DNA is TGTGCCACCAGCAGAGACGATTCTAGCGTATGGGTGATCGGCCCCCAGTATTTT.